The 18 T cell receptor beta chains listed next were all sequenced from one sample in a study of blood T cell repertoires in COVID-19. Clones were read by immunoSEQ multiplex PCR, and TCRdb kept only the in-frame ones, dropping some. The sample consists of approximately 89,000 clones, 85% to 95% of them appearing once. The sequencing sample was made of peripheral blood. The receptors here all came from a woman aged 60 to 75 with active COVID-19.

The CDR3 loop is CASSYGANYNEQFF. Written as DNA, the CDR3 is TGTGCCAGCAGTTACGGAGCGAACTACAATGAGCAGTTCTTC. The chain uses TRBV6-2 or TRBV6-3 and TRBJ2-1; no definite D call. The germline CDR1 and CDR2 sequences are MNHEY and SVGEGT. V shed 2 bases and J shed 3 bases, with 8 bases lying between them. This CDR3 region has 14 residues.

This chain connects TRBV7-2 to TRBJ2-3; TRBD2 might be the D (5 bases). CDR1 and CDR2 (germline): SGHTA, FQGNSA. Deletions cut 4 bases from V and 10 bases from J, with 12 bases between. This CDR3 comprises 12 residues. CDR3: CASSSDQRAQYF. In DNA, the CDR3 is TGTGCCAGCAGCTCGGACCAGAGGGCGCAGTATTTT. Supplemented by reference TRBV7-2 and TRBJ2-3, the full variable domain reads GAGVSQSPSNKVTEKGKDVELRCDPISGHTALYWYRQSLGQGLEFLIYFQGNSAPDKSGLPSDRFSAERTGGSVSTLTIQRTQQEDSAVYLCASSSDQRAQYFGPGTRLTVL.

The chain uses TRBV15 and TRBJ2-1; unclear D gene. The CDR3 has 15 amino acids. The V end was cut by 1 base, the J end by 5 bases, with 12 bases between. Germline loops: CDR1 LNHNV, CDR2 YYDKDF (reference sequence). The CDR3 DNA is TGTGCCACCAGCAGAGCGATAAGCACCCACAATGAGCAGTTCTTC. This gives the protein CATSRAISTHNEQFF.

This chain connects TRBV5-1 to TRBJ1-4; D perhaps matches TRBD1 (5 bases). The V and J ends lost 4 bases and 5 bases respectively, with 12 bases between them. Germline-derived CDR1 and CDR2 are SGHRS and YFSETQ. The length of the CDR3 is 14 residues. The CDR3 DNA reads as TGCGCCAGCAGCCGCGGGACGGAAAATGAAAAACTGTTTTTT. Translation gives CASSRGTENEKLFF.

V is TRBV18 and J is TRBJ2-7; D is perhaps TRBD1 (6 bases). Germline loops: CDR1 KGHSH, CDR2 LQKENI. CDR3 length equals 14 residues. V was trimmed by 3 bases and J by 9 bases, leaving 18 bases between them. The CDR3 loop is CASSPLRDTVGQYF. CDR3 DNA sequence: TGTGCCAGCTCACCCCTCCGGGACACAGTCGGGCAGTACTTC.

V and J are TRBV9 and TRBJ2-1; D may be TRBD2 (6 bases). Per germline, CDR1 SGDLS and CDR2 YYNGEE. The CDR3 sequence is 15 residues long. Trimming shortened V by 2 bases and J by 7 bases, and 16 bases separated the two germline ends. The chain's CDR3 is CASSVGGTPGNEQFF. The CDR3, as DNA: TGTGCCAGCAGCGTTGGCGGGACCCCTGGGAATGAGCAGTTCTTC.

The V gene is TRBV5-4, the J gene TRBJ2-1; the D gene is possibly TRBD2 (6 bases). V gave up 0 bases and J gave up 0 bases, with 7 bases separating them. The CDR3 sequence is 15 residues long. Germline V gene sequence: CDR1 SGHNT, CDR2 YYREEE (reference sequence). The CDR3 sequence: CASSLGGDSYNEQFF. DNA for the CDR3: TGTGCCAGCAGCTTGGGGGGGGACTCCTACAATGAGCAGTTCTTC.

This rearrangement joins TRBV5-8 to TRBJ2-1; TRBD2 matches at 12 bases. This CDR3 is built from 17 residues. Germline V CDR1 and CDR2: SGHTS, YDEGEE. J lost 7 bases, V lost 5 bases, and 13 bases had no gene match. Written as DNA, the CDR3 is TGTGCCAGCAGTGACCGCTCCACTAGCGGGGGGCCGAATGAGCAGTTCTTC. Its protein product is CASSDRSTSGGPNEQFF. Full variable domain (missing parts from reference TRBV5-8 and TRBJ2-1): EAGVTQSPTHLIKTRGQQATLRCSPISGHTSVYWYQQALGLGLQFLLWYDEGEERNRGNFPPRFSGRQFPNYSSELNVNALELEDSALYLCASSDRSTSGGPNEQFFGPGTRLTVL.

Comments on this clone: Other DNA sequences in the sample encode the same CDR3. The CDR3 is CASSLVAGGTDTQYF. Here the CDR3 DNA reads TGTGCCAGCAGCTTAGTTGCGGGGGGCACAGATACGCAGTATTTT. This chain links TRBV11-2 with TRBJ2-3, with 7 nucleotides matching TRBD2. V was pared by 1 base and J by 1 base, with 2 bases of the junction left unmatched. Germline values: CDR1 SGHAT, CDR2 FQNNGV. The CDR3 contains 15 residues.

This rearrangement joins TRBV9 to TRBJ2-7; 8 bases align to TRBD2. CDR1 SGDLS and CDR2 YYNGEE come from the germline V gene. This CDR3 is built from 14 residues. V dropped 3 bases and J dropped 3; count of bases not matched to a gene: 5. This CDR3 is CASSAAGTSYEQYF. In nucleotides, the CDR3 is TGTGCCAGCAGCGCCGCCGGGACTAGCTACGAGCAGTACTTC.

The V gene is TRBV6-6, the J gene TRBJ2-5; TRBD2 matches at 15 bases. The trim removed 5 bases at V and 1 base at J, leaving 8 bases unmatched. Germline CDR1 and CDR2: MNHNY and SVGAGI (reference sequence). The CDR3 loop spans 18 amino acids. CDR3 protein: CASSPGTSGGHIQETQYF. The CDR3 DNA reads TGTGCCAGCAGTCCCGGGACTAGCGGGGGGCATATCCAAGAGACCCAGTACTTC.

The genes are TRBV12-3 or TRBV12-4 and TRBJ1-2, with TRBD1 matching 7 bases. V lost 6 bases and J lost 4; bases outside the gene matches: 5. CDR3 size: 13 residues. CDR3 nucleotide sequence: TGTGCCAGCAGGGCAGGGGGTTCCTATGGCTACACCTTC. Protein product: CASRAGGSYGYTF.

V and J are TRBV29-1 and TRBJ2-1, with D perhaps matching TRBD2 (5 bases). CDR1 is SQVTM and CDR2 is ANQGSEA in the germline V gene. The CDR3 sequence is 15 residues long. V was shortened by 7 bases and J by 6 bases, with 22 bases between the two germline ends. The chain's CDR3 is CSAEGPSTLGNEQFF. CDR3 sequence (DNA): TGCAGCGCCGAGGGCCCCTCAACTCTGGGCAATGAGCAGTTCTTC.

The chain's CDR3 is CASRRDPGGGRDTQYF. The DNA for the CDR3 is TGTGCCAGCAGGAGAGACCCGGGGGGGGGAAGAGATACGCAGTATTTT. The chain carries TRBV2 and TRBJ2-3, with TRBD2 matching over 8 bases. V dropped 6 bases and J dropped 5; count of bases not matched to a gene: 13. Germline V gene lookup returns CDR1 SNHLY and CDR2 FYNNEI. This CDR3 comprises 16 residues.

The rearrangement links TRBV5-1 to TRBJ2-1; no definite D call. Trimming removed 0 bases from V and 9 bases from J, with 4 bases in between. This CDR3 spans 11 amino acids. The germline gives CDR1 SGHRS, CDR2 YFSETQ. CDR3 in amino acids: CASSLDFEQFF. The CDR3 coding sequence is TGCGCCAGCAGCTTGGACTTTGAGCAGTTCTTC.

This CDR3 reads CASSDSAGNQPQHF. The CDR3, as DNA: TGTGCCAGCAGTGACTCAGCAGGGAATCAGCCCCAGCATTTT. J is TRBJ1-5 and V is TRBV6-4, with D perhaps matching TRBD1 (5 bases). Germline V gene sequence: CDR1 MRHNA, CDR2 SNTAGT. CDR3 size: 14 residues. V lost 0 bases and J 4 bases, leaving 7 bases between the germline ends.

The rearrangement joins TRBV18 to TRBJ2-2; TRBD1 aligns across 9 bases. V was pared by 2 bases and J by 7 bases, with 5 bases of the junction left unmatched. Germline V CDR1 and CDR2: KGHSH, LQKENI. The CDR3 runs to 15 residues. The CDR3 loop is CASSPRQGESGELFF. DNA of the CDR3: TGTGCCAGCTCACCAAGACAGGGGGAGAGCGGGGAGCTGTTTTTT.

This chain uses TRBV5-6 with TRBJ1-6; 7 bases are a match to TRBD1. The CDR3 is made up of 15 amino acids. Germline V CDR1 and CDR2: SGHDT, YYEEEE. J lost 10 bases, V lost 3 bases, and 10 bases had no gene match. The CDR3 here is CASSSLTGWGSPLHF. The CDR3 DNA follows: TGTGCCAGCAGCTCCCTGACAGGGTGGGGCTCACCCCTCCACTTT. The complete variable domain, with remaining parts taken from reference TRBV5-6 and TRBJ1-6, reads DAGVTQSPTHLIKTRGQQVTLRCSPKSGHDTVSWYQQALGQGPQFIFQYYEEEERQRGNFPDRFSGHQFPNYSSELNVNALLLGDSALYLCASSSLTGWGSPLHFGNGTRLTVT.